Following are 17 T cell receptor beta chains from one sample sequenced in a study of vaccination and CD4 T cells after COVID-19. Documented treatment: roughly nine-day PBMC culture with coronavirus spike peptide pools or control peptides (ViraFEST assay). Cultured CD4+ T cell DNA was sequenced using the Oncomine TCR Beta short-read assay. Via MiXCR, TCRdb re-called the PCR reads, giving one row per CDR3 protein. The data show some 14,000 distinct CDR3 sequences, around a third seen once. No antigen has been assigned to these receptors. Sequencing was done on a sample of cultured CD4+ T cells from blood. These receptor sequences come from a human donor with COVID-19.

This clonotype has only a few counts. The chain links TRBV12-5 to TRBJ2-5; 8 bases fit TRBD1. Trimming removed 0 bases from V and 4 bases from J; junction bases left unmatched: 7. CDR3 length: 16 amino acids. Germline-derived CDR1 and CDR2 are LGHNT and FRNRAP. The CDR3 is CASGLVQGRGLETQYF. The CDR3 bases are TGTGCTAGTGGTTTGGTACAAGGCAGGGGGCTAGAGACCCAGTACTTC.

The chain recombines TRBV6-1 with TRBJ2-2; D is perhaps TRBD2 (6 bases). The V and J ends lost 3 bases and 3 bases respectively, with 23 bases between them. This CDR3 has 19 amino acids. Germline CDR1 MNHNS, CDR2 SASEGT. The CDR3 protein is CASSEFRGNVMWDTGELFF. CDR3 DNA: TGTGCCAGCAGTGAGTTTCGGGGGAATGTCATGTGGGACACCGGGGAGCTGTTTTTT.

V gene TRBV9 combines with J gene TRBJ2-2; perhaps TRBD2 as D (7 bases). V was pared by 7 bases and J by 1 base, with 23 bases between. Germline V gene data show CDR1 as SGDLS and CDR2 as YYNGEE. This CDR3 comprises 18 residues. The CDR3 loop reads CASGTRTRGTRNTGELFF. The CDR3 nucleotides read TGTGCCAGCGGGACCAGAACGCGGGGGACAAGGAACACCGGGGAGCTGTTTTTT.

This clonotype has more than one count but fewer than ten. The chain employs TRBV19 and TRBJ2-2; unclear D gene. From germline, CDR1 is LNHDA and CDR2 SQIVND (reference sequence). The germline V and J ends were trimmed by 5 bases and 0 bases, with 7 bases remaining between them. This CDR3 has 14 amino acids. CDR3 sequence reads: CASSPGSNTGELFF. CDR3 sequence (DNA): TGTGCCAGTAGTCCCGGATCGAACACCGGGGAGCTGTTTTTT.

This clonotype has just a few counts. This sequence joins TRBV7-9 and TRBJ1-2; possibly TRBD1 for D (5 bases). The germline V gene encodes CDR1 SEHNR and CDR2 FQNEAQ (reference sequence). The germline V and J ends were trimmed by 5 bases and 7 bases, with 17 bases remaining between them. The CDR3 covers 14 residues. CDR3 loop: CASSIGTEGFGYTF. The CDR3 DNA sequence: TGTGCCAGCAGCATCGGGACGGAGGGGTTTGGCTACACCTTC.

This clonotype was counted a few times. This chain joins TRBV11-2 and TRBJ2-7; a possible D gene is TRBD2 (5 bases). The CDR3 length is 14 residues. V was trimmed by 2 bases and J by 4 bases, leaving 12 bases between them. In germline, CDR1 is SGHAT, CDR2 FQNNGV. CDR3: CASSLLGASYEQYF. The CDR3 DNA is TGTGCCAGCAGCTTACTGGGAGCCTCATACGAGCAGTACTTC.

This clonotype was observed a handful of times. The rearrangement links TRBV6-1 to TRBJ2-5, with 9 bases lining up with TRBD1. The germline CDR1 and CDR2 sequences are MNHNS and SASEGT. V was pared by 4 bases and J by 2 bases, with 14 bases of the junction left unmatched. CDR3 length: 18 amino acids. The CDR3 coding sequence is TGTGCCAGCAGTGGAATAGGGACAGGGCGGAGAGGGCAAGAGACCCAGTACTTC. Translated: CASSGIGTGRRGQETQYF.

The chain employs TRBV30 and TRBJ1-5; tentative D call: TRBD1 (6 bases). The V end was cut by 3 bases, the J end by 3 bases, with 9 bases between. CDR3 length: 13 residues. Looked up from germline, CDR1 is GTSNPN and CDR2 is SVGIG (reference sequence). The CDR3 sequence: CAWRDSDNQPQHF. The CDR3, as DNA: TGTGCCTGGAGGGACAGTGACAATCAGCCCCAGCATTTT.

The chain recombines TRBV30 with TRBJ1-5; D remains unclear. CDR1 is GTSNPN and CDR2 is SVGIG in the germline V gene (reference sequence). This CDR3 comprises 18 residues. Trimming shortened V by 2 bases and J by 0 bases, and 20 bases separated the two germline ends. The CDR3 sequence: CAWSPPGLILNSNQPQHF. The CDR3 nucleotides are TGTGCCTGGAGTCCGCCAGGACTGATCCTTAATAGCAATCAGCCCCAGCATTTT.

The genes are TRBV27 and TRBJ1-5; maybe TRBD1 (5 bases). The V gene lost 6 bases and the J gene lost 2 bases, with 14 bases spanning the gap. This CDR3 is 15 amino acids long. Germline V gene lookup returns CDR1 MNHEY and CDR2 SMNVEV (reference sequence). CDR3 nucleotide sequence: TGTGCCAGCAGAGGGGAAGCAAGTCGCAATCAGCCCCAGCATTTT. This encodes CASRGEASRNQPQHF.

V gene TRBV7-9 combines with J gene TRBJ2-3, with 9 bases fitting TRBD2. V shed 6 bases, J shed 0 bases, and the junction held 4 bases outside the gene matches. The CDR3 extends over 15 amino acids. Germline-derived CDR1 and CDR2 are SEHNR and FQNEAQ (reference sequence). The CDR3 coding sequence is TGTGCCAGCAGTTGGCTAGCGGGGAGCACAGATACGCAGTATTTT. Protein product: CASSWLAGSTDTQYF.

The gene calls are TRBV6-2 or TRBV6-3 and TRBJ2-6; D is unresolved. CDR1 and CDR2 from the germline V gene are MNHEY and SVGEGT. The CDR3 is 15 amino acids. Trimming took off 4 bases at V and 0 bases at J, with 7 bases between the two ends. CDR3: CASSFRVSGANVLTF. CDR3 DNA sequence: TGTGCCAGCAGTTTCCGGGTCTCTGGGGCCAACGTCCTGACTTTC.

This clonotype has just a few counts. The CDR3, as DNA: TGTGCCAGCAGCCCCCCCGGGACAGGGAATTCACCCCTCCACTTT. Translated: CASSPPGTGNSPLHF. The chain has TRBV7-2 and TRBJ1-6, with 9 bases fitting TRBD1. CDR1 is SGHTA, CDR2 FQGNSA, per germline. The CDR3 totals 15 residues. The trim removed 5 bases at V and 7 bases at J, leaving 6 bases unmatched. Based on the CDR3 plus reference TRBV7-2 and TRBJ1-6, the full variable domain is GAGVSQSPSNKVTEKGKDVELRCDPISGHTALYWYRQSLGQGLEFLIYFQGNSAPDKSGLPSDRFSAERTGGSVSTLTIQRTQQEDSAVYLCASSPPGTGNSPLHFGNGTRLTVT.

This chain uses TRBV6-1 with TRBJ2-5; TRBD2 might be the D (5 bases). This CDR3 spans 15 amino acids. The V end lost 7 bases, the J end lost 7 bases, and 22 bases lay between the germline ends. In germline, CDR1 is MNHNS, CDR2 SASEGT. The CDR3 DNA sequence: TGTGCCAGCATTCTGCGGGCCCCCCCAGAGGGGACCCAGTACTTC. This encodes CASILRAPPEGTQYF.

Only a few counts were recorded for this clonotype. The rearrangement links TRBV10-3 to TRBJ1-6; 7 nucleotides agree with TRBD1. Germline loops: CDR1 ENHRY, CDR2 SYGVKD. Unmatched junction bases numbered 3, after V lost 7 bases and J lost 6 bases. The length of the CDR3 is 13 residues. This CDR3 reads CAITGQINSPLHF. CDR3 DNA sequence: TGTGCCATCACGGGACAGATTAATTCACCCCTCCACTTT.

This chain uses TRBV7-2 with TRBJ1-1; D uncertain. V lost 1 base to trimming and J lost 1 base, with 7 bases between them. The CDR3 is made up of 14 amino acids. Looked up from germline, CDR1 is SGHTA and CDR2 is FQGNSA. The CDR3 DNA reads TGTGCCAGCAGCTTAGTTTCAGGGAACACTGAAGCTTTCTTT. This codes for CASSLVSGNTEAFF. Supplemented by reference TRBV7-2 and TRBJ1-1, the full variable domain reads GAGVSQSPSNKVTEKGKDVELRCDPISGHTALYWYRQSLGQGLEFLIYFQGNSAPDKSGLPSDRFSAERTGGSVSTLTIQRTQQEDSAVYLCASSLVSGNTEAFFGQGTRLTVV.

There are a few counts of this clonotype. The chain carries TRBV19 and TRBJ1-2; no clear D gene. Germline CDR1 and CDR2: LNHDA and SQIVND (reference sequence). The length of the CDR3 is 11 residues. With 7 bases removed from V and 4 bases from J, the gap between germline ends came to 7 bases. The CDR3 loop is CASMDLYGYTF. DNA for the CDR3: TGTGCCAGTATGGACCTCTATGGCTACACCTTC.